This T cell receptor beta chain was retrieved from a study of blood T cell repertoires in COVID-19. At the level of the study: The cDNA or gDNA used as material had been derived from T cells, B-cell-depleted T cells, or PBMCs.

Method: immunoSEQ multiplex PCR; TCRdb's copy keeps in-frame clones and lacks some. The sample holds approximately 150,000 clones, about four fifths seen once. Germline V gene lookup returns CDR1 SGHRS and CDR2 YFSETQ. The CDR3 runs to 13 residues. With V trimmed by 7 bases and J by 1 base, 4 bases remained unmatched. V usage is TRBV5-1 and J usage is TRBJ2-5, with TRBD1 matching over 7 bases. The sequence was obtained from a man in his 70s with acute or convalescent COVID-19. Input material: peripheral blood. The DNA for the CDR3 is TGCGCCAGCGGGACAGATCCCCAAGAGACCCAGTACTTC. This codes for CASGTDPQETQYF. Full variable domain (outside the CDR3, taken from reference TRBV5-1 and TRBJ2-5): KAGVTQTPRYLIKTRGQQVTLSCSPISGHRSVSWYQQTPGQGLQFLFEYFSETQRNKGNFPGRFSGRQFSNSRSEMNVSTLELGDSALYLCASGTDPQETQYFGPGTRLLVL.